This paragraph covers one TCR beta chain sequence. The antigen remains unidentified. Multiplex PCR with BIOMED2 TRB-A/B primer pools amplified TRB rearrangements. TCRdb independently ran MiXCR on the multiplex PCR reads; one entry per CDR3 protein. The sample lists approximately 3,800 distinct CDR3 sequences, roughly a quarter seen once, with under 30% in the top ten. This specimen belongs to a study of T and B cells in COVID-19 patients. About the study: Recovered patients mostly had mild to moderate COVID-19 managed as outpatients. Of around 20 active-infection patients, some 19 carried comorbidities linked to unfavorable COVID-19 outcome.

From blood, 250-500 ng of genomic DNA served as TRB template. Study-level results: CD4+, regulatory T cell, CD8+ and sorted SARS-CoV-2-responsive or tetramer+ T cells were not yet sequenced. In COVID-19 patients, T cell receptor beta variable and joining gene use was reportedly strongly skewed.

V dropped 2 bases and J dropped 5; count of bases not matched to a gene: 3. Germline assignment: CDR1 SGHDN and CDR2 FVKESK. CDR3 length equals 13 residues. V usage is TRBV14 and J usage is TRBJ2-7, with 7 bases lining up with TRBD1. Sequenced: blood. This clonotype originated in a human donor with active COVID-19. CDR3: CASSQFTGDEQYF. CDR3 nucleotide sequence: TGTGCCAGCAGCCAATTTACAGGGGACGAGCAGTACTTC.